The clone carrying this T cell receptor (beta chain) showed up many times. The data are from a study of T-cell reconstitution after alpha-beta-depleted transplantation in children. Unique molecular identifiers were incorporated during preparation of the TCRbeta library. TCRdb reanalysed the PCR reads using MiXCR and keeps one entry per CDR3 protein. This table has roughly 200,000 distinct CDR3 sequences, 8% to 9.5% appearing once. Trimming stripped 5 bases from V and 5 bases from J, with 6 bases between. In germline, CDR1 is SQVTM, CDR2 ANQGSEA. The CDR3 length is 11 residues. Material: PBMCs from the stem cell graft donor, obtained from the stem cell graft. The chain combines TRBV29-1 with TRBJ1-4; D is ambiguous. This clonotype was obtained from a human donor who donated a stem cell graft to a child with acute lymphoblastic leukemia. The CDR3 loop is CSVLGNEKLFF. Written as DNA, the CDR3 is TGCAGCGTTTTGGGGAATGAAAAACTGTTTTTT.